The present entry profiles one T cell receptor (beta chain) with its context. This clonotype was counted ten times or more. This receptor's antigen is unknown. No clone much larger than this one lies a single base away; base qualities are absent. V sheds 7 bases and J sheds 6 bases, leaving 16 bases between their ends. The CDR3 sequence holds 13 residues, the cysteine and phenylalanine included. The retained sequence is limited to the CDR3, 39 bases, with the frame set at the first base. As encoded in the germline V gene (reference sequence), CDR1 is DFQATT while CDR2 is SNEGSKA. Set within a cohort of healthcare workers in London, UK, this nested case-control study involved weekly PCR testing of nasopharyngeal swabs along with blood sampling. Healthcare workers were enrolled in the week of the UK lockdown, from 23 to 31 March 2020, and were followed every week for up to roughly 15 weeks. Library construction relied on 5' RACE. The sequencer was a NextSeq 500. To correct for sequencing error and PCR bias, the TCR library protocol tagged individual cDNA molecules with unique molecular identifiers. Sequencing covered both TCR alpha and beta chains, and within each sample the abundances of alpha and beta sequences were tightly co-correlated. The authors processed their data as follows. Decombinator V4 was used to perform V gene, J gene and CDR3 annotation of TCR sequences. Expanded TCRs were defined as changing significantly between any two time points under a Poisson model with p below 0.0001. Abundances of TCRs were expressed as counts per million after normalisation to the total number of TCRs sequenced in each sample. TRAV1-2 paired with TRAJ12, TRAJ20 or TRAJ33 defined MAIT TCRs, while TRAV10 paired with TRAJ18 defined iNKT TCRs. VDJdb, accessed 1 November 2021, was searched for CMV, EBV and SARS-CoV-2 annotated TCRs, excluding TCRs annotated for multiple antigens. TCRdb's own reprocessing of the public reads used fastp at Q25 and MiXCR and kept productive beta chains. When rows share a CDR3 protein, they turn into one entry using the most common DNA and genes. In this record, the V and J calls reflect TCRdb's handling and not the investigators' own analysis. The sample table records more than 20,000 distinct CDR3 sequences; around 4% of these occur just once. Around 4.5% of the sample belongs to the ten largest clones.

This sample is part of a study of early T cells in non-severe SARS-CoV-2 infection (dated by TCRdb to the early 2020s). Study-level background: Bulk RNA from unsorted whole blood was used for TCR sequencing, so alpha and beta chains could not be paired.

The research as a whole found: VDJdb matching was skewed toward anti-spike CD8 responses and likely underestimated virus-specific expansions, missing private and CD4 specificities.

The rearrangement combines TRBV20-1 with TRBJ2-4, with no reliable assignment of the D segment. This receptor was taken from an adult who was a healthcare worker with PCR-confirmed SARS-CoV-2 infection or an uninfected control (not recorded which). The sample comprised whole blood. The CDR3 has the sequence CSVPGRQGNIQYF. The nucleotide sequence reads as follows: TGCAGTGTTCCGGGCCGTCAAGGAAACATTCAGTACTTC.